The clone carrying this TCR beta chain was found once. These data come from a study of blood T cell repertoires in COVID-19. Study at large: The United States, Italy and Spain supplied acute and convalescent COVID-19 samples.

Cohorts were based on clinical histories the participants reported. Authors' processing steps: Amplification of reference gene primers provided the estimated nucleated cell counts. Libraries were prepared by immunoSEQ multiplex PCR; TCRdb keeps only in-frame clonotypes and omits some of them. V, J and clone size derive from that table, while D and trimming were established from the DNA sequence. In the table there are a few hundred thousand clones, approximately 84% of which are singletons. In germline, CDR1 is WSHSY, CDR2 SAAADI. V lost 10 bases to trimming and J lost 0 bases; unmatched junction nucleotides: 8. The CDR3 is made up of 14 amino acids.

Sequencing was done on a sample of PBMCs or T cells enriched from blood (not recorded which). The receptor was isolated from a man between 50 and 59 years old who had recovered from COVID-19. This chain uses TRBV10-2 with TRBJ2-7; 8 bases fit TRBD2. The CDR3 loop reads CAIRAGATSYEQYF. CDR3 DNA sequence: TGCGCCATCCGAGCGGGAGCTACCTCCTACGAGCAGTACTTC.